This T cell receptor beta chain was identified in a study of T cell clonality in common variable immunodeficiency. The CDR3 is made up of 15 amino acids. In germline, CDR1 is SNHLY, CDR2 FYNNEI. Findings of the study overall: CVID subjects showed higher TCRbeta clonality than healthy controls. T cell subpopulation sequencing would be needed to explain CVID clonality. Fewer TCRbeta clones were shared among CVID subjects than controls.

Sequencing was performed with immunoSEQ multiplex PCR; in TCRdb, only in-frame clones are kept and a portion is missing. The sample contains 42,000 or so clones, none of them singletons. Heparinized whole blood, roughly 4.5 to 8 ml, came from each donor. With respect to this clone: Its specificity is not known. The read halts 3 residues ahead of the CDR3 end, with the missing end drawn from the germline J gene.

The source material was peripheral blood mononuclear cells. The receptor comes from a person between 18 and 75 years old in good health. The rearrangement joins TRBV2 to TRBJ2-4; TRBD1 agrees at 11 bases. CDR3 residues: CASSEGTGGYYGQYF. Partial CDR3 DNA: TGTGCCAGCAGTGAAGGGACAGGGGGCTACTATGGT.